This T cell receptor beta chain originates from a study of neurological immune-mediated disorders. This clonotype has ten or more counts. An end of the junction does not agree with germline; a read error may underlie this. The sorted libraries were made from over 800,000 CD4+ or CD8+ T cells. cDNA synthesis was performed by 5'RACE with 10-nucleotide random UMIs. TCRdb re-called the 5' RACE reads through MiXCR, storing one row per CDR3 protein. Here the sample spans 25,000 to 35,000 distinct CDR3 sequences, 4% being singletons. Germline V gene data show CDR1 as SGHVS and CDR2 as FNYEAQ. This CDR3 has 15 residues.

This clonotype was sampled from a woman aged 40-49 years in good health. The material sequenced was CD4+ T cells from blood. The chain is built from TRBV7-6 and TRBJ1-6, with TRBD1 matching over 7 bases. CDR3 nucleotide sequence: TGTGCCAGCAGCCGAGGGGGCGCCTATAATTCACCCTTCCACTTT. Protein: CASSRGGAYNSPFHF.